The sequence of this TCR beta chain was determined in a study of cytomegalovirus exposure and HLA in healthy donors. Overall study context: Tens of millions of unique TCRs, all from HLA-typed donors, were included in an early release of the data. Study conclusions and caveats: Association of 16,951 TCR beta sequences with HLA alleles was found at 0.05 false discovery rate in a later analysis. Available immune exposure information covered CMV serostatus only. Roughly uniform sequencing depth across donors was assumed, possibly incorrectly.

V lost 2 bases and J lost 3, with 9 bases in between. The CDR3 has 13 amino acids. Germline V lookup: CDR1 SGHRS, CDR2 YFSETQ. The PCR employed 60 Vbeta primers together with 13 Jbeta primers. Sequenced by immunoSEQ multiplex PCR; TCRdb stores in-frame clones only, minus some. The data show some 140,000 clones, with 60% to 85% seen just once and about 4% held by the top ten. Comment on this clone: What it binds is unknown.

This clonotype was sampled from a woman aged 40 to 49 in good health and CMV-seronegative. The source material was PBMCs. V usage is TRBV5-1 and J usage is TRBJ2-7; a possible D gene is TRBD1 (6 bases). CDR3 DNA sequence: TGCGCCAGCAGCTTTCCAGGGGTCTACGAGCAGTACTTC. This translates into CASSFPGVYEQYF.